Following are 14 T cell receptor beta chains from one sample sequenced in a study of neurological immune-mediated disorders. TCRdb reprocessed the 5' RACE reads via MiXCR and lists one record per CDR3 protein. The sample has 25,000 to 30,000 distinct CDR3 sequences, 2.5% to 4% seen once. The sample consisted of PBMCs. The receptors stem from a woman aged 25 to 45 with multiple sclerosis.

This clonotype was seen at least ten times. This chain uses TRBV20-1 with TRBJ2-3; D perhaps matches TRBD2 (6 bases). Germline values: CDR1 DFQATT, CDR2 SNEGSKA (reference sequence). This CDR3 is 12 amino acids long. V was cut by 6 bases and J by 6 bases, with 13 bases left in between. The CDR3 protein is CSARLGGDTQYF. The DNA for the CDR3 is TGCAGTGCCCGTCTTGGGGGGGATACGCAGTATTTT.

This clonotype was seen many times. One end of the junction varies from germline; a read error may be responsible. The J gene is TRBJ1-6, the V gene TRBV4-2; 7 bases line up with TRBD1. This CDR3 has 17 amino acids. Germline assignment: CDR1 LGHNA and CDR2 YNFKEQ. For the CDR3, the DNA is TGTGCCAGCAGCCCCTCAGAGGGGACAGCCTATAATTCACCCCTCAACTTT. The encoded protein is CASSPSEGTAYNSPLNF.

This clonotype has at least ten counts. The chain links TRBV5-1 to TRBJ2-7; 7 nucleotides align to TRBD1. The germline gives CDR1 SGHRS, CDR2 YFSETQ. The CDR3 contains 15 residues. V lost 4 bases and J lost 2; bases outside the gene matches: 9. In nucleotides, the CDR3 is TGCGCCAGCAGCCAACAGGGGATGTACACCTACGAGCAGTACTTC. Its protein is CASSQQGMYTYEQYF.

This clonotype was recorded at least ten times. The chain links TRBV7-3 to TRBJ2-1, with D possibly called TRBD1 or TRBD2 (5 bases each). The CDR3 is 16 residues long. Germline lookup yields CDR1 SGHTA and CDR2 FQGTGA. V was pared by 2 bases and J by 5 bases, with 16 bases between. CDR3 DNA sequence: TGTGCCAGCAGCTTATGGGGTAACGGGGCCAACAATGAGCAGTTCTTC. This encodes CASSLWGNGANNEQFF.

Ten or more counts support this clonotype. The chain uses TRBV12-3 or TRBV12-4 and TRBJ1-2; D ambiguous. Trimming removed 6 bases at V and 8 bases at J, with 16 bases between. The CDR3 runs to 13 residues. The CDR3 DNA sequence: TGTGCCAGCAGCCCTGACAAATCTGAAGGCTACACCTTC. It codes for CASSPDKSEGYTF.

This clonotype was seen ten or more times. The chain combines TRBV20-1 with TRBJ2-7; possible D gene TRBD2, 7 bases. The germline gives CDR1 DFQATT, CDR2 SNEGSKA (reference sequence). V shed 0 bases and J shed 2 bases, with 11 bases lying between them. The CDR3 spans 14 residues. Here the CDR3 reads CSARDRGGAYEQYF. CDR3 in DNA: TGCAGTGCTAGAGATCGAGGGGGGGCCTACGAGCAGTACTTC.

This clonotype was counted many times. The chain couples TRBV3-1 to TRBJ1-1; D gene uncertain. V was clipped by 3 bases and J by 1 base, with 3 bases between them. There are 12 residues in the CDR3. Looked up from germline, CDR1 is LGHDT and CDR2 is YNNKEL (reference sequence). The CDR3 reads CASSQANTEAFF. The CDR3 DNA sequence: TGTGCCAGCAGCCAGGCGAACACTGAAGCTTTCTTT.

There are many counts of this clonotype. This chain links TRBV7-8 with TRBJ2-7; the match to TRBD1 covers 9 bases. CDR1 is SGHVS and CDR2 is FQNEAQ in the germline V gene. CDR3 length equals 15 residues. J gave up 3 bases and V 4 bases, and 7 bases lay outside the gene matches. The CDR3 region is CASSSPGDRDYEQYF. CDR3 sequence (DNA): TGTGCCAGCAGCTCCCCGGGGGACAGGGACTACGAGCAGTACTTC.

This clonotype has at least ten counts. J is TRBJ1-2 and V is TRBV5-1, with 8 bases lining up with TRBD1. The V and J ends lost 1 base and 7 bases, in that order; junction bases with no gene match: 6. This CDR3 is 14 amino acids long. Germline assignment: CDR1 SGHRS and CDR2 YFSETQ. The DNA for the CDR3 is TGCGCCAGCAGCTTGACAGGGGGGTCGAGTGGCTACACCTTC. Translated: CASSLTGGSSGYTF. The full variable domain, rest sourced from reference TRBV5-1 and TRBJ1-2, is KAGVTQTPRYLIKTRGQQVTLSCSPISGHRSVSWYQQTPGQGLQFLFEYFSETQRNKGNFPGRFSGRQFSNSRSEMNVSTLELGDSALYLCASSLTGGSSGYTFGSGTRLTVV.

Concerning this clonotype: This may come from a read error, since a much larger clone is one base off. V gene TRBV5-1 combines with J gene TRBJ1-5; D is undetermined. CDR1 is SGHRS, CDR2 YFSETQ, per germline. This CDR3 is 13 amino acids long. V shed 1 base and J shed 5 bases, with 7 bases lying between them. The CDR3 sequence: CASSLFTDQPQHF. The DNA of the CDR3 is TGCGCCAGCAGCTTGTTTACGGATCAGCCCCAGCATTTT.

This clonotype was observed many times. The rearrangement links TRBV27 to TRBJ2-3; TRBD2 matches at 12 bases. The CDR3 has 16 amino acids. V lost 7 bases to trimming and J lost 3 bases; unmatched junction nucleotides: 8. Germline V gene data show CDR1 as MNHEY and CDR2 as SMNVEV (reference sequence). The CDR3 DNA is TGTGCCAGCACGCGGCTAGCGGGAGGGCCGACAGATACGCAGTATTTT. Its translation: CASTRLAGGPTDTQYF.

This clonotype was seen many times. The chain has TRBV28 and TRBJ1-3, with unresolved D. CDR3 length: 14 amino acids. Germline-derived CDR1 and CDR2 are MDHEN and SYDVKM. V was cut by 10 bases and J by 8 bases, with 21 bases left in between. The CDR3, as DNA: TGTGCCACCAGCGGACCGTCTCAATTGGACACCATATATTTT. Protein: CATSGPSQLDTIYF.

The V and J genes are TRBV7-2 and TRBJ2-1; 9 bases fit TRBD2. CDR1 and CDR2 (germline): SGHTA, FQGNSA. CDR3 length equals 13 residues. After removal of 7 bases from V and 8 bases from J, the junction contained 6 bases not matched to a gene. CDR3 sequence reads: CASTLAGWDEQFF. CDR3 nucleotides: TGTGCCAGCACGCTAGCGGGATGGGATGAGCAGTTCTTC.

This clonotype occurred many times. The genes are TRBV7-9 and TRBJ1-1, with D uncertain. The V end lost 2 bases, the J end lost 8 bases, and 6 bases lay between the germline ends. CDR1 and CDR2 (germline): SEHNR, FQNEAQ (reference sequence). This CDR3 is 11 amino acids long. The chain's CDR3 is CASSLQLEAFF. Here the CDR3 DNA reads TGTGCCAGCAGCTTACAGCTAGAAGCTTTCTTT.